A selection of T cell receptor beta chains follows, all from one sample in a study of T cell responses to AZD1222 COVID-19 vaccine. The table came from immunoSEQ multiplex PCR; TCRdb's copy has only in-frame clones and leaves some out. Of 150,000 or so clones in the sample, around nine tenths were seen once. This specimen consisted of peripheral blood, obtained on day 0 of AZD1222 vaccination. The source of these receptors is an adult in good health. Each CDR3 is given without its conserved first and last residue. D genes are given only for firm matches.

NA,TRBV19,ASSIQDTDTQY
NA,TRBV4-1,ASSQDGWGVAKNIQY
TRBD1,TRBV14,ASSQETGDSYGYT
NA,TRBV11-2,ASSKTGYWGTDTQY
NA,TRBV19,ASSIDLFTPGNTIY
NA,TRBV6-5,ASSPSRGNTEAF
NA,TRBV25-1,ASSEAGRSYGYT
TRBD1,TRBV6-5,ASSRTGGGEKLF
NA,TRBV5-1,ASSQQVRENNEQF
TRBD2,TRBV7-9,ASSSDPGLAGASTDTQY
TRBD2,TRBV7-2,ASSPQRDYEQY
NA,TRBV29-1,SVRGWVNEQY
NA,TRBV5-1,ASHPDNSGEQY
NA,TRBV6-5,ASSYTGTSGNTIY
NA,TRBV10-2,ASSESPTSSLNTQY
NA,TRBV28,ASSLGANYGYT
TRBD1,TRBV7-8,ASSAGQGNEKLF
NA,TRBV2,ASRSGTYEQY
NA,TRBV7-7,ASSLGAREKLF
NA,TRBV6-5,ASTRGLGEKLF
NA,TRBV5-1,ASSLAQGSTEAF
NA,TRBV27,ASSLHSGPEQF
NA,TRBV7-9,ASSLGPDGQY
TRBD1,TRBV5-1,ASSLQGAGTNEKLF
NA,TRBV28,ASSPWGTEAF
TRBD1,TRBV28,ASSLTGSLGDTIY
NA,TRBV15,ATRSRDTYYEQY
NA,TRBV9,ASSVRDGRTDTQY
NA,TRBV5-6,ASSLDVGVTKDYNSPLH
NA,TRBV7-8,ASTYHSNQPQH
NA,TRBV20-1,SASGVGANSNQPQH
TRBD2,TRBV9,ASSARTSGGLDEQF
NA,TRBV6-5,ASSYPIQGGSYEQY
NA,TRBV6-5,ASRGGGYEQY
TRBD1,TRBV28,ASRARTGRLSYEQY
NA,TRBV7-8,ASSLSKVHSYEQY
NA,TRBV2,ASMRAAEKLF
NA,TRBV5-1,ASSRGGDNSPLH
NA,TRBV11-3,ASRESPGAEAF
TRBD2,TRBV4-2,ASSQGYGSSGPSGYSYEQY
NA,TRBV20-1,SAPGYGYT
TRBD2,TRBV19,ASSIERREGLETQY
NA,TRBV18,ASSPRLETDTQY
TRBD1,TRBV2,ASSEGTGDEKLF
TRBD2,TRBV29-1,SVAAGDTYEQY
NA,TRBV5-1,ASSFVGSANEKLF
NA,TRBV28,ASSFNEKLF
NA,TRBV19,ASSIVVALHTGELF
TRBD1,TRBV19,ASSTDRGADTQY
NA,TRBV27,ASSLIFQGGQPQH
NA,TRBV4-1,ASSQDLQNSPLH
TRBD1,TRBV5-1,ASSPGTGLDTQY
NA,TRBV5-8,ASNSQGAQPQH
NA,TRBV6-1,ASSETGGYGYT
TRBD2,TRBV2,ASSVAGGPINEQF
TRBD2,TRBV11-2,ASSFPGAVAGGPNEQF